Listed below are T cell receptor beta chains from one sample, sequenced in a study of blood T cells in healthy people across ages. TCRdb itself ran the 5' RACE reads through MiXCR, one entry per CDR3 protein. The table has about 560,000 distinct CDR3 sequences, around 27% seen once; the top ten hold 3% to 4%. This sample was also put to use in a study of T cells of mothers and their children.

The material sequenced was blood. These receptors all stem from a boy between 2 and 10 years old in good health. The CDR3 runs from the conserved cysteine through the conserved F or W. D genes are given only for firm matches. Not every row has a clone size; where given, it reads once, few, many or a size class.

j_call clone_size d_call v_call cdr3_aa cdr3_nt
TRBJ1-3 many TRBD1 TRBV4-1 CASSQGRGSGNTIYF TGCGCCAGCAGCCAAGGCAGGGGGTCTGGAAACACCATATATTTT
TRBJ2-1 few - TRBV7-3 CASSLGGRNNNEQFF TGTGCCAGCAGCTTAGGGGGGCGAAATAACAATGAGCAGTTCTTC
TRBJ1-1 few - TRBV19 CASSWNLNTEAFF TGTGCCAGTAGCTGGAATCTGAACACTGAAGCTTTCTTT
TRBJ2-3 - - TRBV20-1 CSARDPRPRGTQYF TGCAGTGCTAGAGATCCCAGGCCCCGGGGTACGCAGTATTTT
TRBJ2-7 few TRBD2 TRBV20-1 CSALSLAGYEQYF TGCAGTGCTTTGTCACTAGCGGGCTACGAGCAGTACTTC
TRBJ2-3 once TRBD2 TRBV12-3/TRBV12-4 CASSVIAGADTQYF TGTGCCAGCAGTGTCATAGCGGGGGCAGATACGCAGTATTTT
TRBJ2-7 - - TRBV20-1 CSASNSLRSSYEQYF TGCAGTGCTAGTAATTCCTTGAGGAGCTCCTACGAGCAGTACTTC
TRBJ2-4 - - TRBV29-1 CSGREGNIQYF TGCAGCGGACGAGAAGGGAACATTCAGTACTTC
TRBJ2-7 - - TRBV15 CATSRDGVGTYEQYF TGTGCCACCAGCAGAGATGGGGTAGGGACCTACGAGCAGTACTTC
TRBJ1-5 - - TRBV5-8 CASSVDQPQHF TGTGCCAGCAGCGTGGATCAGCCCCAGCATTTT
TRBJ2-7 - - TRBV21-1 CASSQFVFNSYEQYF TGTGCCAGCAGCCAGTTCGTTTTCAACTCCTACGAGCAGTACTTC
TRBJ2-1 - - TRBV29-1 CSVAGSSYNEQFF TGCAGCGTCGCAGGTAGCTCCTACAATGAGCAGTTCTTC
TRBJ2-1 - - TRBV6-6 CASRMTGEDEQFF TGTGCCAGCAGGATGACAGGTGAAGATGAGCAGTTCTTC
TRBJ2-7 few - TRBV7-9 CASRSGGTEPYEQYF TGTGCCAGCAGGAGTGGGGGGACAGAGCCCTACGAGCAGTACTTC
TRBJ2-5 - - TRBV7-7 CASSFEFQGTQYF TGTGCCAGCAGCTTCGAGTTCCAAGGGACCCAGTACTTC
TRBJ2-2 - - TRBV5-1 CASSFPQDTGELFF TGCGCCAGCAGCTTCCCTCAGGACACCGGGGAGCTGTTTTTT
TRBJ2-6 - - TRBV4-1 CASSQFPLGSGANVLTF TGCGCCAGCAGCCAGTTTCCCCTGGGCTCTGGGGCCAACGTCCTGACTTTC
TRBJ1-3 few - TRBV20-1 CSARDVQGSGNTIYF TGCAGTGCTAGAGATGTACAGGGATCTGGAAACACCATATATTTT
TRBJ2-7 few - TRBV6-5 CASSYRVETSYEQYF TGTGCCAGCAGTTACCGGGTAGAAACCTCCTACGAGCAGTACTTC
TRBJ1-1 few - TRBV6-1 CASRPRTGNTEAFF TGTGCCAGCAGACCAAGGACGGGAAACACTGAAGCTTTCTTT
TRBJ2-7 - - TRBV19 CASSSGVEQYF TGTGCCAGTAGTAGTGGGGTCGAGCAGTACTTC
TRBJ2-1 many - TRBV14 CASSQGAGRAYNEQFF TGTGCCAGCAGCCAAGGGGCGGGGAGAGCCTACAATGAGCAGTTCTTC
TRBJ2-6 few - TRBV4-1 CASSQDSPPGANVLTF TGCGCCAGCAGCCAAGATTCCCCCCCTGGGGCCAACGTCCTGACTTTC
TRBJ1-5 many - TRBV28 CASRKQGNSNQPQHF TGTGCCAGCAGGAAACAGGGCAATAGCAATCAGCCCCAGCATTTT
TRBJ1-2 few - TRBV3-1 CASSQGRGTDGYGYTF TGTGCCAGCAGCCAAGGAAGGGGGACGGATGGGTATGGCTACACCTTC
TRBJ2-1 - - TRBV7-2 CASSLEYGSYNEQFF TGTGCCAGCAGCTTAGAGTACGGGTCCTACAATGAGCAGTTCTTC
TRBJ1-2 - - TRBV20-1 CSALPRGANYGYTF TGCAGTGCCCTCCCACGCGGGGCCAACTATGGCTACACCTTC
TRBJ1-3 - - TRBV7-9 CASSSQVRGAYGNTIYF TGTGCCAGCAGCTCCCAGGTTCGGGGGGCTTACGGAAACACCATATATTTT
TRBJ2-3 - - TRBV12-3/TRBV12-4 CASSQYRGTDTQYF TGTGCCAGCAGCCAGTATCGGGGCACAGATACGCAGTATTTT
TRBJ2-4 - TRBD2 TRBV11-2 CASSLVPAGGDIQYF TGTGCCAGCAGCTTAGTTCCAGCGGGGGGAGACATTCAGTACTTC
TRBJ2-7 - TRBD2 TRBV20-1 CSAPLPSGRAYYEQYF TGCAGTGCGCCGCTCCCTAGCGGGAGGGCCTACTACGAGCAGTACTTC
TRBJ1-2 - - TRBV30 CAWTTGDGYTF TGTGCCTGGACGACGGGGGATGGCTACACCTTC
TRBJ2-3 - - TRBV27 CASSLPGVGDTQYF TGTGCCAGCAGTTTACCAGGGGTAGGAGATACGCAGTATTTT
TRBJ1-4 few - TRBV20-1 CSARLSGGEKLFF TGCAGTGCTAGACTCTCGGGCGGTGAAAAACTGTTTTTT
TRBJ2-7 many TRBD1 TRBV29-1 CSVREGASYEQYF TGCAGCGTTCGAGAGGGGGCAAGCTACGAGCAGTACTTC
TRBJ2-3 few TRBD1 TRBV7-6 CASSLVGTGYTDTQYF TGTGCCAGCAGCTTAGTTGGGACAGGGTACACAGATACGCAGTATTTT
TRBJ2-1 few TRBD2 TRBV7-3 CASSPRLAGGHEQFF TGTGCCAGCAGCCCCCGACTAGCGGGGGGTCATGAGCAGTTCTTC
TRBJ2-1 - - TRBV7-9 CATGGRGNEQFF TGTGCCACGGGGGGCAGAGGCAATGAGCAGTTCTTC
TRBJ2-5 - TRBD1 TRBV7-6 CASSLASGTEETQYF TGTGCCAGCAGCTTAGCCTCCGGGACAGAAGAGACCCAGTACTTC
TRBJ2-5 - - TRBV10-3 CAISGGTPQETQYF TGTGCCATCAGTGGCGGGACGCCGCAAGAGACCCAGTACTTC
TRBJ2-1 - TRBD2 TRBV27 CASSSLRLAGIMNEQFF TGTGCCAGCAGTTCCCTCCGACTAGCGGGGATTATGAATGAGCAGTTCTTC
TRBJ2-1 - - TRBV27 CASSLILGNEQFF TGTGCCAGCAGTTTAATACTCGGAAATGAGCAGTTCTTC
TRBJ1-3 - - TRBV20-1 CSATGSYSGNTIYF TGCAGTGCTACAGGCTCTTACTCTGGAAACACCATATATTTT
TRBJ1-2 - - TRBV20-1 CSAAGPDGNYGYTF TGCAGTGCCGCTGGCCCTGACGGGAACTATGGCTACACCTTC
TRBJ2-7 - - TRBV4-3 CASSQEGGGPYEQYF TGCGCCAGCAGCCAAGAAGGGGGAGGCCCCTACGAGCAGTACTTC
TRBJ1-2 many - TRBV16 CASSQSPDFYGYTF TGTGCCAGCAGCCAATCCCCAGATTTCTATGGCTACACCTTC
TRBJ2-6 - - TRBV4-1 CASSQDVRFRTNSGANVLTF TGCGCCAGCAGCCAAGATGTTCGTTTTCGGACAAACTCTGGGGCCAACGTCCTGACTTTC
TRBJ2-7 many TRBD1 TRBV27 CASSPGQDEQYF TGTGCCAGCAGTCCGGGACAGGACGAGCAGTACTTC